The entry below describes one T cell receptor beta chain. Its matching antigen is unknown. Profiling relied on immunoSEQ multiplex PCR, and the TCRdb table lists in-frame clones only, not all of them. Here the sample spans under 70,000 clones, less than 85% being singletons. V was clipped by 3 bases and J by 4 bases; unmatched bases: 11. Germline CDR1 is LNHDA and CDR2 is SQIVND (reference sequence). The CDR3 extends over 16 amino acids. The sample is drawn from a study of OX40 agonist ivuxolimab in advanced cancers. At the level of the study: Among those enrolled, mean age was 60 years (range roughly 20 to 85) and 75% to 90% were male. Study-wide results and caveats: Some nonresponders also had low normalized T-cell clonal expansion. There were, on average, more expanded clones in CD8+ T cells than in CD4+.

This specimen was CD4+ or CD8+ T cells sorted from blood, taken in a trial of the OX40 agonist ivuxolimab. This receptor was identified in an adult with an advanced solid tumor such as melanoma, head and neck, liver or kidney cancer. The chain uses TRBV19 and TRBJ2-5; 7 bases fit TRBD1. The CDR3 sequence: CASSMGVGQIGETQYF. Here the CDR3 DNA reads TGTGCCAGTAGTATGGGCGTGGGACAGATTGGAGAGACCCAGTACTTC.